The 18 T cell receptor beta chains below were found in one sample sequenced in a study of shared clonotypes between healthy human individuals. TCRdb keeps only in-frame clones here, not all; method: immunoSEQ multiplex PCR. The sample shows 1.5 million to 1.9 million clones, under 99% of them seen only once. Source material: naive CD4+ T cells sorted from blood. Documented subset: CD45RA+ positively selected. These receptors were collected from a man in his thirties or forties in good health.

This chain joins TRBV27 and TRBJ2-1; TRBD2 aligns across 7 bases. Germline CDR1 MNHEY, CDR2 SMNVEV (reference sequence). The junction had 4 bases not matched to a gene; V was cut back by 5 bases and J by 6 bases. This CDR3 spans 13 amino acids. This CDR3 is CASSSGAGNEQFF. The CDR3 bases are TGTGCCAGCAGTAGCGGGGCCGGCAATGAGCAGTTCTTC.

This clone was counted a single time. The identical CDR3 is also encoded by other nucleotide sequences in the sample. This chain connects TRBV18 to TRBJ1-1; weak D call: TRBD1 (6 bases). CDR1 is KGHSH and CDR2 is LQKENI in the germline V gene. V lost 3 bases and J 4 bases, leaving 9 bases between the germline ends. The CDR3 extends over 13 amino acids. The CDR3 region is CASSPKQGTEAFF. DNA of the CDR3: TGTGCCAGCTCACCCAAACAGGGCACTGAAGCTTTCTTT. The variable domain in full, with the rest retrieved from reference TRBV18 and TRBJ1-1, is NAGVMQNPRHLVRRRGQEARLRCSPMKGHSHVYWYRQLPEEGLKFMVYLQKENIIDESGMPKERFSAEFPKEGPSILRIQQVVRGDSAAYFCASSPKQGTEAFFGQGTRLTVV.

A word on this clone: Different DNA sequences within this sample yield the same CDR3. The chain couples TRBV5-4 to TRBJ2-1, with 7 nucleotides matching TRBD1. There are 15 residues in the CDR3. V shed 4 bases, J shed 3 bases, and the junction held 7 bases outside the gene matches. In germline, CDR1 is SGHNT, CDR2 YYREEE (reference sequence). The CDR3 DNA sequence: TGTGCCAGCAGCCCCGGGACAGAGAGCTACAATGAGCAGTTCTTC. It specifies CASSPGTESYNEQFF. Variable domain in full (rest from reference TRBV5-4 and TRBJ2-1): ETGVTQSPTHLIKTRGQQVTLRCSSQSGHNTVSWYQQALGQGPQFIFQYYREEENGRGNFPPRFSGLQFPNYSSELNVNALELDDSALYLCASSPGTESYNEQFFGPGTRLTVL.

The rearrangement links TRBV28 to TRBJ1-3; D unclear. Germline V gene sequence: CDR1 MDHEN, CDR2 SYDVKM. The CDR3 sequence is 16 residues long. V gave up 8 bases and J gave up 0 bases, with 17 bases separating them. CDR3 in DNA: TGTGCCAGCGTTGGCCCTTCCGGGGACTCTGGAAACACCATATATTTT. Protein sequence: CASVGPSGDSGNTIYF.

The chain employs TRBV5-5 and TRBJ1-1; D remains unclear. Trimming left V 0 bases short and J 6 bases short, with 6 bases between. The CDR3 totals 12 residues. Germline loops: CDR1 SGHKS, CDR2 YYEKEE (reference sequence). For the CDR3, the DNA is TGTGCCAGCAGCTTGGGAACCCCTGAAGCTTTCTTT. Its protein product is CASSLGTPEAFF.

The CDR3 loop is CASRAGGAYEQYF. The DNA of the CDR3 is TGTGCCAGCAGGGCGGGAGGGGCGTACGAGCAGTACTTC. The chain employs TRBV2 and TRBJ2-7, with 9 bases identical to TRBD2. V lost 6 bases, J lost 4 bases, and 4 bases stayed unmatched. Germline lookup yields CDR1 SNHLY and CDR2 FYNNEI. CDR3 length equals 13 residues.

The chain recombines TRBV9 with TRBJ2-7; TRBD2 aligns across 8 bases. Germline V gives CDR1 SGDLS, CDR2 YYNGEE. Losses at the gene ends were 4 bases for V and 7 bases for J; bases not matched to a gene: 4. This CDR3 spans 12 amino acids. The CDR3 loop is CASSSGTREQYF. The CDR3 nucleotides read TGTGCCAGCAGCTCCGGGACTAGAGAGCAGTACTTC.

V gene TRBV10-1 combines with J gene TRBJ2-7; TRBD1 matches 9 bases. Per germline, CDR1 WNHNN and CDR2 SYGVQD (reference sequence). V shed 3 bases, J shed 2 bases, and the junction held 8 bases outside the gene matches. The CDR3 contains 16 residues. In DNA, the CDR3 is TGCGCCAGCAGTGAAAATGGACAGGGGACCCCCTACGAGCAGTACTTC. Its protein is CASSENGQGTPYEQYF.

The genes are TRBV30 and TRBJ2-2, with 8 bases lining up with TRBD2. The CDR3 runs to 15 residues. CDR1 and CDR2 from the germline V gene are GTSNPN and SVGIG (reference sequence). V was pared by 0 bases and J by 4 bases, with 4 bases of the junction left unmatched. The CDR3 region is CAWSVLAEITGELFF. Written as DNA, the CDR3 is TGTGCCTGGAGTGTACTAGCGGAAATCACCGGGGAGCTGTTTTTT.

The V call is TRBV4-3, the J call TRBJ1-1; TRBD1 matches 7 bases. The CDR3 covers 18 residues. CDR1 is LGHNA and CDR2 is YSLEER in the germline V gene. The J segment lost 3 bases and the V segment lost 1 base, leaving 14 bases of the junction unmatched. Written as DNA, the CDR3 is TGCGCCAGCAGCCAAGGGGTAGGGGACAGAGGAGGGTACACTGAAGCTTTCTTT. As protein: CASSQGVGDRGGYTEAFF.

This sequence joins TRBV30 and TRBJ2-7; D perhaps matches TRBD1 (6 bases). CDR3 length: 14 residues. Germline V gives CDR1 GTSNPN, CDR2 SVGIG (reference sequence). V shed 1 base and J shed 4 bases, with 14 bases lying between them. The CDR3 reads CAWSAGQGQYEQYF. As DNA, the CDR3 is TGTGCCTGGAGTGCTGGGCAGGGGCAGTACGAGCAGTACTTC.

This sequence joins TRBV6-5 and TRBJ2-1, with D maybe TRBD2 (6 bases). The CDR3 has 15 amino acids. V gave up 4 bases and J gave up 4 bases, with 14 bases separating them. The germline V gene has CDR1 MNHEY and CDR2 SVGAGI. The CDR3 spells CASSSSGVTYNEQFF. In nucleotides, the CDR3 is TGTGCCAGCAGTTCGTCGGGAGTGACGTACAATGAGCAGTTCTTC.

V is TRBV7-2 and J is TRBJ1-5, with D unclear. V shed 1 base and J shed 7 bases, with 14 bases lying between them. CDR3 length: 15 residues. Germline CDR1 is SGHTA and CDR2 is FQGNSA. DNA of the CDR3: TGTGCCAGCAGCTTAGTAGGACGGGCTTTCCAGCCCCAGCATTTT. Its protein is CASSLVGRAFQPQHF.

CDR3 DNA sequence: TGTGCCAGCAGCTTGGCCCCCAGGATCTCAACTGGCTACACCTTC. This sequence encodes CASSLAPRISTGYTF. The rearrangement links TRBV5-8 to TRBJ1-2, with no clear D. The CDR3 runs 15 residues. Germline-derived CDR1 and CDR2 are SGHTS and YDEGEE. Between the trimmed V and J ends, which lost 0 bases and 7 bases, there was a span of 16 bases.

The rearrangement joins TRBV7-9 to TRBJ2-7; TRBD2 matches at 7 bases. Germline CDR1 is SEHNR and CDR2 is FQNEAQ (reference sequence). The CDR3 loop spans 13 amino acids. V gave up 7 bases and J gave up 0 bases; unmatched junction bases: 3. The CDR3 bases are TGTGCCAGCACGGGACTATCCTCCTACGAGCAGTACTTC. Encoded protein: CASTGLSSYEQYF.

The count of this clone is one. The chain uses TRBV28 and TRBJ2-7, with 8 bases that match TRBD1. V gave up 2 bases and J gave up 7 bases; unmatched junction bases: 4. From germline, CDR1 is MDHEN and CDR2 SYDVKM. The CDR3 covers 13 residues. CDR3 DNA: TGTGCCAGCAGTTTACAGGGGGCGCGTGAGCAGTACTTC. Encoded protein: CASSLQGAREQYF.

The J gene is TRBJ1-2, the V gene TRBV5-6, with 9 positions matching TRBD1. The CDR3 sequence is 15 residues long. Looked up from germline, CDR1 is SGHDT and CDR2 is YYEEEE. V trimming: 3 bases; J trimming: 6 bases; junction bases outside the gene matches: 9. For the CDR3, the DNA is TGTGCCAGCAGCTCCCCGGGACAGGGAAGAAATGGCTACACCTTC. It is translated as CASSSPGQGRNGYTF.

CDR3 residues: CASSPVWGTDTQYF. The DNA for the CDR3 is TGCGCCAGCAGTCCCGTGTGGGGCACAGATACGCAGTATTTT. V usage is TRBV10-1 and J usage is TRBJ2-3, with D unresolved. The germline CDR1 and CDR2 sequences are WNHNN and SYGVQD (reference sequence). Trimming removed 5 bases at V and 1 base at J, with 10 bases between. This CDR3 spans 14 amino acids.